The entry that follows covers one T cell receptor (beta chain) sequence. Repertoires were generated with immunoSEQ multiplex PCR, while TCRdb's copy carries only in-frame clones and drops some. The repertoire holds tens of thousands of clones, with about 97% as singletons. The sample originates from a study of T cells in tuberculosis. Study-wide background: This South African cohort compared adolescents with or without latent tuberculosis against adults with active tuberculosis.

Germline-derived CDR1 and CDR2 are KGHSH and LQKENI. The CDR3 extends over 15 amino acids. V lost 3 bases and J lost 4; bases outside the gene matches: 6. This clonotype originated in a donor aged 10-29 years with latent tuberculosis or without tuberculosis infection. Sequencing was performed on PBMCs. This sequence joins TRBV18 and TRBJ2-7; TRBD2 agrees at 10 bases. CDR3 in amino acids: CASSPVTSGEYEQYF. The CDR3 bases are TGTGCCAGCTCACCCGTCACTAGCGGGGAGTACGAGCAGTACTTC.